This TCR beta chain was profiled in a study of shared clonotypes between healthy human individuals. Study information: Each donor's CD4 naive and CD4 memory cells filled three plates apiece, CD8 naive two, and CD8 memory one.

In the CD4+ fraction, cells were divided into CD45RA+ naive and CD45RA-negative memory subsets. The assay used deep level. Sorted-subset replicate PCR reactions were performed with approximately 190 ng DNA, corresponding to roughly 30,000 T cell genomes. The assay was immunoSEQ multiplex PCR, and TCRdb's table has in-frame clones only and misses some. The table has over a million clones, approximately 98% seen once. The TCR originated in a man aged 25 to 45 in good health. The sequenced sample was naive CD4+ T cells sorted from blood. Subset here: CD45RA+ positively selected.

CDR3 sequence (DNA): TGCGCCAGCAGCTTGGAGGGCCACTTGTACAATGAGCAGTTCTTC. As protein: CASSLEGHLYNEQFF. The rearrangement links TRBV5-1 to TRBJ2-1; D unclear. V was trimmed by 0 bases and J by 4 bases, leaving 11 bases between them. The CDR3 sequence is 15 residues long. CDR1 and CDR2 (germline): SGHRS, YFSETQ.